The T cell receptor (beta chain) under discussion was sequenced for a study of blood T cell repertoires in COVID-19. Study-level information: Samples representing acute and convalescent COVID-19 were sourced from the United States, Italy and Spain. Nucleic acid was either cDNA or gDNA, and it came from T cells, B-cell-depleted T cells, or PBMCs.

Participant reports of clinical history set cohort assignment. Using immunoSEQ multiplex PCR, the repertoire was profiled, and TCRdb retains in-frame clones only, with some absent. The sample lists fewer than 250,000 clones; around 82% were seen once. The CDR3 is 15 residues long. Trimming took 8 bases from V and 6 from J; bases not matched to a gene: 11. Germline CDR1 and CDR2: MNHEY and SVGAGI. Material for sequencing was PBMCs or T cells enriched from blood (not recorded which). This sequence originates from a woman in her fifties or sixties with acute COVID-19. The V and J genes are TRBV6-5 and TRBJ1-2; 11 nucleotides line up with TRBD1. The CDR3 sequence: CASPSRDRGSHGYTF. The CDR3 DNA follows: TGTGCCAGCCCGTCCCGGGACAGGGGGAGTCATGGCTACACCTTC.